This T cell receptor (beta chain) was recorded in a study of blood T cell repertoires in COVID-19. Study overall: Sample material is recorded as cDNA or gDNA derived from T cells, B-cell-depleted T cells, or PBMCs.

CDR1 and CDR2 (germline): SGHTA, FQGNSA. V gave up 2 bases and J gave up 4 bases, with 9 bases separating them. The CDR3 length is 14 residues. Clones were sequenced by immunoSEQ multiplex PCR, and TCRdb holds only the in-frame ones, with some missing. The repertoire has roughly 140,000 clones, roughly 81% of them found once; the top ten carry 7.5% to 8.5%. The chain joins TRBV7-2 to TRBJ2-1, with D possibly matching TRBD2 (6 bases). The receptor comes from a woman aged 60-70 years with COVID-19, enrolled during active disease. Sequencing was done on a sample of peripheral blood. CDR3 loop: CASSLLAWYNEQFF. In DNA form, the CDR3 reads TGTGCCAGCAGCTTACTAGCGTGGTACAATGAGCAGTTCTTC.